This T cell receptor (beta chain) came from a study of T cells in Graves' hyperthyroidism and ophthalmopathy. The CDR3 regions of TCR beta were amplified from RNA transcripts. The HTBI set primed first-round TCR CDR3 RT-PCR. TCRdb re-analysed the multiplex PCR reads in MiXCR, keeping a single row per CDR3 protein. Of around 450,000 distinct CDR3 sequences listed, 15% to 18% are singletons. Patients aged 18 to 65 had newly diagnosed hyperthyroidism of under 2 months' duration. Based on clinical symptoms, serum thyroxine and TRAb, thyroid ultrasound and orbital computed tomography, diagnoses were reached. Germline assignment: CDR1 DFQATT and CDR2 SNEGSKA (reference sequence). V dropped 3 bases and J dropped 7; count of bases not matched to a gene: 5. The CDR3 totals 13 residues.

The receptor was isolated from a woman between 18 and 29 years old with Graves' hyperthyroidism. The rearrangement uses TRBV20-1 and TRBJ1-2; 10 bases align to TRBD1. The sample comprised blood. The CDR3 here is CSASRGQGSGYTF. The CDR3 DNA reads TGCAGTGCTAGCCGGGGACAGGGGTCTGGCTACACCTTC.